This T cell receptor (beta chain) was found in a study of graft-versus-host responses after intestinal transplantation. Study results and limitations: After transplant, early declines in HvG clones were associated with peak levels of circulating GvH clones. Recipient marrow contained GvH clones, some of which appeared first in ileum or blood.

The data were produced by immunoSEQ multiplex PCR, yet TCRdb's version contains in-frame clones alone and is incomplete. The top ten hold 0.95% to 1% of the sample, which has 20,000 to 30,000 clones, roughly 85% seen once. As concerns this clone: Its antigen is not known.

V shed 4 bases and J shed 2 bases, with 11 bases lying between them. There are 14 residues in the CDR3. Looked up from germline, CDR1 is SGHRS and CDR2 is YFSETQ. The clonotype originates from a human patient who received an intestinal transplant, so some T cells may come from the graft donor. V and J are TRBV5-1 and TRBJ2-3, with D possibly TRBD1 on 6 matching bases. The source material was PBMCs, sampled more than 450 days after intestinal transplant. The CDR3 loop is CASSPWDITDTQYF. The CDR3 DNA reads TGCGCCAGCAGCCCGTGGGACATCACAGATACGCAGTATTTT.